This T cell receptor (beta chain) was recovered during a study of response to subunit inactivated influenza vaccine. Study-level findings and limits: Authors suggested seasonal influenza vaccinations each recruit few new T cells.

V dropped 0 bases and J dropped 3 bases, with 15 bases sitting between them. This CDR3 has 16 residues. CDR1 is SGHDT and CDR2 is YYEEEE in the germline V gene. From the RT-PCR reads, TCRdb called clonotypes with MiXCR, one entry per CDR3 protein. Of 500,000 or so distinct CDR3 sequences in the sample, approximately 15% were seen once. This clonotype was found many times. Its target is not known. This specimen consisted of CD4+ T cells sorted from PBMCs, obtained about 24 months after vaccination. The chain is built from TRBV5-6 and TRBJ1-1; a weak D match, TRBD1 (6 bases). The sequence derives from a man between 50 and 70 years old who received an inactivated influenza vaccine. The CDR3 DNA sequence: TGTGCCAGCAGCTTGGCCACCCGGGGGCGATACACTGAAGCTTTCTTT. Its protein is CASSLATRGRYTEAFF.